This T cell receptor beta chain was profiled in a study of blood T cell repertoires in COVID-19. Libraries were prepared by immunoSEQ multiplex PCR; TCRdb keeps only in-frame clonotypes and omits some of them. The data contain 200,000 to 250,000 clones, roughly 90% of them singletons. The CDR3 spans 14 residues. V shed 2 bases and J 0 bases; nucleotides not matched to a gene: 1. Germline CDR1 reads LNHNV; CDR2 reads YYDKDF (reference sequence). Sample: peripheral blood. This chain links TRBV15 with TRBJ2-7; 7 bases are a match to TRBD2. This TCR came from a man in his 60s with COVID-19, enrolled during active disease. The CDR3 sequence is CATSRLADSYEQYF. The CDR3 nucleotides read TGTGCCACCAGCAGACTAGCGGACTCCTACGAGCAGTACTTC.